Listed below are T cell receptor beta chains from one sample, sequenced in a study of blood T cells in healthy people across ages. TCRdb reprocessed the 5' RACE reads with MiXCR, giving one entry per CDR3 protein. There are more than 450,000 distinct CDR3 sequences in the sample; over 25% occur only once, and over 3.5% lies in the top ten. The sample was also linked to a second study, of T cells of mothers and their children.

Material for sequencing was blood. The receptors come from a boy aged 2-15 years in good health. The CDR3 runs from the conserved cysteine through the conserved F or W. D genes are given only for firm matches. Clone size is shown for a subset of rows, as once, few, many or a class of expanded clone.

CASSLSRQGGETQYF	TGTGCCAGCAGTTTATCAAGACAGGGCGGAGAGACCCAGTACTTC	TRBD1	NA	TRBV27	TRBJ2-5
CASTLGQSRSYEQYF	TGTGCCAGCACTTTAGGACAGAGTCGTTCCTACGAGCAGTACTTC	NA	NA	TRBV6-2/TRBV6-3	TRBJ2-7
CASSQGLAGGSTDTQYF	TGTGCCAGCAGCCAGGGGCTGGCGGGGGGGAGCACAGATACGCAGTATTTT	TRBD2	NA	TRBV12-3/TRBV12-4	TRBJ2-3
CATSRGRDRASYEQYF	TGTGCCACCAGCAGAGGCCGGGACAGGGCGTCCTACGAGCAGTACTTC	TRBD1	few	TRBV15	TRBJ2-7
CASSADWSGSYEQFF	TGTGCTAGTAGCGCGGACTGGAGCGGGAGTTATGAGCAGTTCTTC	TRBD2	many	TRBV12-5	TRBJ2-1
CASSPRDSNEKLFF	TGTGCCAGCTCACCACGGGACAGCAATGAAAAACTGTTTTTT	TRBD1	NA	TRBV18	TRBJ1-4
CASSPEPGQYQPQHF	TGCGCCAGCAGCCCTGAACCGGGACAGTATCAGCCCCAGCATTTT	TRBD1	few	TRBV5-1	TRBJ1-5
CAWTTGITGEQYF	TGTGCCTGGACAACGGGTATAACGGGCGAGCAGTACTTC	NA	few	TRBV30	TRBJ2-7
CSVLTTGGAEDTF	TGCAGCGTTCTTACGACAGGGGGCGCCGAGGACACCTTC	TRBD1	NA	TRBV29-1	TRBJ1-2
CASSPVRSANEKLFF	TGTGCCAGCTCACCCGTGCGATCAGCTAATGAAAAACTGTTTTTT	NA	NA	TRBV18	TRBJ1-4